This TCR beta chain was observed in a study of cytomegalovirus exposure and HLA in healthy donors. Study outcomes and limitations: Researchers reported in a later analysis that a missense DCLRE1C variant was tied to TCR beta V- and J-gene trimming. It was reported that the classifier diagnosed cytomegalovirus status with high specificity and sensitivity in both the original and validation cohorts.

PCR amplification relied on 60 Vbeta primers (plus 13 Jbeta primers). In the original processing: Per a later analysis, the number of unique TCR beta chains was some 82 million, of which about 11 million were shared. TCRdb's copy holds only in-frame clones and misses some; the assay was immunoSEQ multiplex PCR. From that table come the V and J calls and clone size; the DNA was used to work out D and trimming. The sample includes approximately 79,000 clones. The germline V gene encodes CDR1 MRHNA and CDR2 SNTAGT. This CDR3 is 15 amino acids long. The V gene end was trimmed by 3 bases and the J gene end by 7 bases; junction bases not matched to a gene: 11. By frequency, this clone registers medium-sized. Its cognate antigen is unknown.

Sequenced material: PBMCs. The chain carries TRBV6-4 and TRBJ1-2, with 7 bases fitting TRBD1. The clonotype originates from a man aged 40-49 years in good health and CMV-seronegative. The DNA for the CDR3 is TGTGCCAGCAGTGATGTGGAGACAGGGACGCGTGGCTACACCTTC. Protein: CASSDVETGTRGYTF.